The clone carrying this T cell receptor beta chain was observed a handful of times. The entry originates in a study of CD8+ T cells in alopecia areata. Trimming left V 0 bases short and J 2 bases short, with 10 bases between. The CDR3 contains 14 residues. From germline, CDR1 is GTSNPN and CDR2 SVGIG (reference sequence). RNA, once extracted, was reverse transcribed into cDNA for use as the sequencing template. Only in-frame clones appear in the TCRdb table, and some are missing; sequencing was by immunoSEQ multiplex PCR. The data contain approximately 150,000 clones, about nine tenths of them singletons.

This material consisted of CD8+ T cells sorted from blood, taken at week 0. The TCR comes from a human donor with alopecia areata. The chain combines TRBV30 with TRBJ2-5; unclear D gene. CDR3: CAWSVLADQETQYF. CDR3 coding DNA: TGTGCCTGGAGTGTACTGGCAGATCAAGAGACCCAGTACTTC.